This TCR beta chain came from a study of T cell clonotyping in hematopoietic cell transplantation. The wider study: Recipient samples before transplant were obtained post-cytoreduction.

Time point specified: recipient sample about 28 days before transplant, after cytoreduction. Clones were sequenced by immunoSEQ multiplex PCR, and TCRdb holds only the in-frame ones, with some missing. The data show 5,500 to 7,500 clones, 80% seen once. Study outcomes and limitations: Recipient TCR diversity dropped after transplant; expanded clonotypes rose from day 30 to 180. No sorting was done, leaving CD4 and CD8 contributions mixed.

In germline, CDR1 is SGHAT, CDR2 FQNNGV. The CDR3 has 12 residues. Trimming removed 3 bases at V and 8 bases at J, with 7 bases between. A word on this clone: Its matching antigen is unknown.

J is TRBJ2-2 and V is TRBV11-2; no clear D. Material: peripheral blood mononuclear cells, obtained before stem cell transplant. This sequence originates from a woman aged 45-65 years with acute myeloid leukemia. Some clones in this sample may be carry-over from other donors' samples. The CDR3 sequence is CASSFPDGELFF. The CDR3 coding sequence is TGTGCCAGCAGCTTTCCTGATGGGGAGCTGTTTTTT. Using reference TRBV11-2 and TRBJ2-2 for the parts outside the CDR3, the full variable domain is EAGVAQSPRYKIIEKRQSVAFWCNPISGHATLYWYQQILGQGPKLLIQFQNNGVVDDSQLPKDRFSAERLKGVDSTLKIQPAKLEDSAVYLCASSFPDGELFFGEGSRLTVL.